This T cell receptor (beta chain) was documented in a study of blood T cell repertoires in COVID-19 (dated by TCRdb to between 2020 and 2021). For context, the study as a whole: The collaborator samples originated in the United States, Italy and Spain and spanned the acute and convalescent phases of COVID-19. The prospective study material was composed of cDNA or gDNA derived from T cells, B-cell-depleted T cells, or PBMCs. Subjects who had been exposed to COVID-19, were actively infected with it, or had recovered from it provided the deeply sampled blood TCRbeta repertoires that made up the dataset. A freely available public database, intended as a resource for researchers studying the immune response to SARS-CoV-2, is where the repertoires were released. The samples were drawn from two sources: the first 160 participants of the ongoing ImmuneRACE study, and 1,254 subjects contributed by 6 global collaborators. Sample metadata almost always included a de-identified subject ID, COVID-19 status, age in years and sex. Where available, HLA class I and class II types were obtained from metadata supplied by the sample provider rather than from assay-based typing. What the study reported, not specific to this receptor: How much clinical and demographic metadata was included differed by source and by participant, and the metadata was provided uncurated.

TCRbeta CDR3 regions were amplified from genomic DNA using the immunoSEQ Assay, a bias-controlled multiplex PCR. The authors processed their data as follows. Within the assay, amplification of reference gene primers was used to estimate how many nucleated cells each sample contained. To quantify the absolute abundance of each unique TCRbeta CDR3 rearrangement, sequence reads were collapsed and filtered. For each sample, productive Simpson clonality was calculated by taking the square root of Simpson's diversity index across productive rearrangements. In TCRdb, the immuneACCESS table is reduced to in-frame sequences with V and J assigned. These tables do not hold every clone; where another copy was compared, an unresolved V gene accounts for under half, and the others remain unexplained. Clonal size and the V and J genes are those of that table, whereas D and trimming came from the DNA. Here the sample has 70,000 to 75,000 clones; 65% to 80% occur a single time. Of the sample, approximately 26% falls within the top ten clones.

The CDR3, cysteine through phenylalanine, is 14 amino acids long. Only CDR3 DNA remains: 42 bases, in frame from the first base. Cut back by 1 base and 3 bases, the V and J ends lie 10 bases apart. Sequences GTSNPN (CDR1) and SVGIG (CDR2) are obtained from the germline V gene (reference sequence). As for this clone: Its antigen specificity is not known. Base qualities are not recorded, but no much larger clone differs from it by a single base.

The collaborating institutions used their own protocols to collect whole blood in K2EDTA tubes. For TCRbeta analysis, collaborators shipped samples as frozen whole blood, isolated PBMCs, or DNA extracted from either of those sample types. This sequence originates from a man aged 55-75 years with active or convalescent COVID-19. The chain joins TRBV30 to TRBJ1-5, with TRBD1 perhaps the D gene, on 5 matching bases. Input material: peripheral blood. The DNA reads TGTGCCTGGAGTGGGGGGGGTCCCAATCAGCCCCAGCATTTT. Its product reads: CAWSGGGPNQPQHF.